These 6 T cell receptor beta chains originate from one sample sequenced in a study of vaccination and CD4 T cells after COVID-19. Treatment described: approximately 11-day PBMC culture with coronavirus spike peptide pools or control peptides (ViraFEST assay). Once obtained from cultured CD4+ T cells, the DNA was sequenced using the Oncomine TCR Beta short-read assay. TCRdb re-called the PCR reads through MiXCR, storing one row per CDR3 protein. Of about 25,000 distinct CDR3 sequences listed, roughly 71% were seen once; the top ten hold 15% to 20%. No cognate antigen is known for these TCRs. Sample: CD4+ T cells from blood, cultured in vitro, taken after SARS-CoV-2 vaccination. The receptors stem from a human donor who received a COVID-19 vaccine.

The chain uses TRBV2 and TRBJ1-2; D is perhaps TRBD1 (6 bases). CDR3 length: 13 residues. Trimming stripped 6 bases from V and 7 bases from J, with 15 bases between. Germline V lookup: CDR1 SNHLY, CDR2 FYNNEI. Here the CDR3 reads CASSVNRVTGYTF. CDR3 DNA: TGTGCCAGCAGCGTAAACAGGGTAACTGGCTACACCTTC.

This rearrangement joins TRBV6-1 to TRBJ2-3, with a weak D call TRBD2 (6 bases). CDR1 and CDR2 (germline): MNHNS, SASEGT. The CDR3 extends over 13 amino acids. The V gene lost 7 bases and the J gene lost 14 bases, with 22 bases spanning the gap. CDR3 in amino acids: CASTEGLTEGGYF. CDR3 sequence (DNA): TGTGCCAGCACCGAGGGACTGACTGAGGGAGGGTATTTT.

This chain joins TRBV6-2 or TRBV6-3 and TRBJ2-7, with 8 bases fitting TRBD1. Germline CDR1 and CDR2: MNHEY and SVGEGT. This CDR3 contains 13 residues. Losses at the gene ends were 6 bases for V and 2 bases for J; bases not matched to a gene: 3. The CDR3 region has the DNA TGTGCCAGCAGGAAGACAGGGGCCTACGAGCAGTACTTC. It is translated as CASRKTGAYEQYF.

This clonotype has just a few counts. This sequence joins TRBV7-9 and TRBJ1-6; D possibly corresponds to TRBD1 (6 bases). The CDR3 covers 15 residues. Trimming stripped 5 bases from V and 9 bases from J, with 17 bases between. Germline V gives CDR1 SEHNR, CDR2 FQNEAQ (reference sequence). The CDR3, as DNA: TGTGCCAGCAGCAAGAGCGGGGGGCTTAGTTCACCCCTCCACTTT. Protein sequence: CASSKSGGLSSPLHF.

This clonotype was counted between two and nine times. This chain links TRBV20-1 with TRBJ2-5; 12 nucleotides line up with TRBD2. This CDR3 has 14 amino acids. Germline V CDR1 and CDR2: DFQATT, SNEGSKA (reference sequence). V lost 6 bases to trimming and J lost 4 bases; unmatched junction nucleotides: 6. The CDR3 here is CSAPLAGGPETQYF. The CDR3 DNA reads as TGCAGTGCCCCACTAGCGGGGGGCCCAGAGACCCAGTACTTC.

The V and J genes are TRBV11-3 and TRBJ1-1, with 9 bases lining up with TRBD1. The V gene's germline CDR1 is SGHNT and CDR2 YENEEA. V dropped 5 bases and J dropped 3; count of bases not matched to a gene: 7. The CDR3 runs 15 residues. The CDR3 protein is CASSPRTGEHTEAFF. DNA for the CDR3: TGTGCCAGCAGCCCTCGGACAGGGGAGCACACTGAAGCTTTCTTT.